This TCR beta chain was sequenced during a study of read filtering for tumor transcriptome and immune sequencing. Overall study context: After DNase treatment, RNA was made into whole-transcriptome libraries.

At the time of active disease, bone marrow was collected from every patient. Per the germline V gene, CDR1 is SQVTM and CDR2 is ANQGSEA. The CDR3 runs to 14 residues. The germline V and J ends were trimmed by 4 bases and 0 bases, with 9 bases remaining between them. This clonotype was seen at least ten times. This library used roughly 400 ng RNA and molecular barcoded adaptors spanning alpha/delta and beta/gamma chains. TCRdb ran MiXCR on the reads and lists one entry per CDR3 protein. The sample shows about 5,800 distinct CDR3 sequences, over 20% of them seen only once. This TCR came from a donor aged 40 or over with multiple myeloma. The rearrangement joins TRBV29-1 to TRBJ1-4, with D unclear. Material: a population of CD138-negative cells sorted from bone marrow. The CDR3 DNA reads as TGCAGCGTTGGAGACGGAGCAACTAATGAAAAACTGTTTTTT. It encodes CSVGDGATNEKLFF.